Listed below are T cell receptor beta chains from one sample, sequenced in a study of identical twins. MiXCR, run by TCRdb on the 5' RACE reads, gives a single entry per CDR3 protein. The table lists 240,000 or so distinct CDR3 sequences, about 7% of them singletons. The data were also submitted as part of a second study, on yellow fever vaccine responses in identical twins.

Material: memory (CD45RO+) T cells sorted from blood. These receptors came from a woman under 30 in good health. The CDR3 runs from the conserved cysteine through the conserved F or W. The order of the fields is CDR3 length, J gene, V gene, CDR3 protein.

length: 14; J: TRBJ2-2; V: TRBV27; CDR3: CASSSYRSNGELFF
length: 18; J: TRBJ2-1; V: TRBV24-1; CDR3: CATSRYVRGSPQREEQFF
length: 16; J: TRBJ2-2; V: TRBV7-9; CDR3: CASSLPLAGGLGELFF
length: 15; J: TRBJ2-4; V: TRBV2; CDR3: CASSGHNGAKNIQYF
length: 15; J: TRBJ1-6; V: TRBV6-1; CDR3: CASSARTGDNSPLHF
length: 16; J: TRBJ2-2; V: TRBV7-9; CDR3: CASSQLVGVGTGELFF
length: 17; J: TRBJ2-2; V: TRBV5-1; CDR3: CASSLGQGASASGELFF
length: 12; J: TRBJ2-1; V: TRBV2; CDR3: CASRVRYNEQFF
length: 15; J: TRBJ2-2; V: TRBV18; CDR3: CASSRIAEVSGELFF
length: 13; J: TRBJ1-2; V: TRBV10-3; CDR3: CAISERLQRGYTF
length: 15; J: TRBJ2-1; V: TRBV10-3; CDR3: CAISAGGSMSNEQFF
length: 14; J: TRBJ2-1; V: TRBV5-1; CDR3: CASSFAGTYNEQFF
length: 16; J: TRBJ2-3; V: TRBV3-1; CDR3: CASSQFEGSSTDTQYF
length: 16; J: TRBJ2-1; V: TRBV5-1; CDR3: CASSTGGGASYNEQFF
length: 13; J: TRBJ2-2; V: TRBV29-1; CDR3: CSVDRGRTGELFF
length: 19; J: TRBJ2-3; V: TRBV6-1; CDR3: CASSEGRVGGAWSTDTQYF
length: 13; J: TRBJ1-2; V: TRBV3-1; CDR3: CASSQGGRVGYTF
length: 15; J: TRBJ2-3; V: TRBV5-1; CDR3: CASSPGTGVGDTQYF
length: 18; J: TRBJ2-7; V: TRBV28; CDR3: CASGQSGTSGPFSSEQYF
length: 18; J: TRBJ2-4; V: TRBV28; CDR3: CASSTPGDRLLAKNIQYF
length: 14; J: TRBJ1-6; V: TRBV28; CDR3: CASSLTGYNSPLHF
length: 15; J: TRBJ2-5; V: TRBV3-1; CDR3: CASSQETGALGTQYF
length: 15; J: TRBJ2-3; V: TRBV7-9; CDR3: CASSLAGSATDTQYF
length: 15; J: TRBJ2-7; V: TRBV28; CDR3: CASRPGTGGFYEQYF
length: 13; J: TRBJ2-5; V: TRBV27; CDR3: CASSSQGAETQYF
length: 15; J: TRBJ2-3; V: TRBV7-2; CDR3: CASSLERGGADTQYF
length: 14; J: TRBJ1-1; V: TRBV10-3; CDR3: CAIRRDASDTEAFF
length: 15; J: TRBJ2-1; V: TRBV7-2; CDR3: CASRPPGTSYNEQFF
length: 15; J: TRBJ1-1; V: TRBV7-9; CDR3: CASSPPTGLNTEAFF
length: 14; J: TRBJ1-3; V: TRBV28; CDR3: CASSGQGGGNTIYF
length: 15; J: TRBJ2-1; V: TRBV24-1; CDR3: CATSDLGPGYNEQFF
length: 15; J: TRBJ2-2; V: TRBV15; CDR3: CATSPGGTISGELFF